The sequence of this T cell receptor beta chain was determined in a study of blood T cell repertoires in COVID-19 (dated by TCRdb to the early 2020s). With regard to the full study: Collaborator samples came from the United States, Italy and Spain and covered acute and convalescent phases of COVID-19. The prospective study material was composed of cDNA or gDNA derived from T cells, B-cell-depleted T cells, or PBMCs. Subjects who had been exposed to COVID-19, were actively infected with it, or had recovered from it provided the deeply sampled blood TCRbeta repertoires that made up the dataset. The repertoires were made available in a free public database intended to serve as a resource for research on the immune response to SARS-CoV-2. Samples were obtained from the ongoing ImmuneRACE study (first 160 participants) and from 950 to 1,500 subjects provided by 6 global collaborators. Nearly every sample came with metadata listing a de-identified subject ID, COVID-19 status, age in years and sex. Where available, HLA class I and class II types were obtained from metadata supplied by the sample provider rather than from assay-based typing. Here is what the overall study found, with its caveats: Clinical and demographic metadata were provided uncurated, with the amount varying by source and participant.

Whole blood was collected in K2EDTA tubes by collaborating institutions according to the institutions' own protocols. Collaborator samples were shipped for TCRbeta analysis as frozen whole blood, isolated PBMCs, or DNA extracted from either sample type. TCRbeta CDR3 regions were amplified from genomic DNA using the immunoSEQ Assay, a bias-controlled multiplex PCR. Per the authors' processing: The number of nucleated cells in each sample was estimated from the amplification of reference gene primers within the assay. To quantify the absolute abundance of each unique TCRbeta CDR3 rearrangement, sequence reads were collapsed and filtered. For each sample, productive Simpson clonality was calculated as the square root of Simpson's diversity index across productive rearrangements. The immuneACCESS repertoire file appears here via TCRdb, limited to in-frame rearrangements. These files lack a portion of the clones; in checked studies, under half of the deficit traces to unresolved V genes, and the cause of the others is not known. D and trimming were read from the DNA, whereas the V and J calls and clone size are those reported in that table. This sample has fewer than 300,000 clones in its table, and around 90% of those were observed once. About 0.74% of the sample goes to the ten largest clones.

The count of this clone is one. Its binding antigen is unknown. Base qualities are not provided; no much larger clone lies one nucleotide away. The CDR3 covers 14 residues, taking in both the cysteine and the phenylalanine. Kept here is only the CDR3 DNA, which spans 42 bases and is read in frame from base 1. V lost 0 bases and J lost 4 bases; the stretch between them is 7 bases long. CDR1 and CDR2 are drawn from the germline V gene: SGHRS, YFSETQ. This chain joins TRBV5-1 to TRBJ2-2, with a weak D call of TRBD1 (5 bases match). The TCR comes from a woman aged 25 to 39 with acute or convalescent COVID-19. What was sequenced was peripheral blood. CDR3 protein: CASSLGQGTGELFF. The DNA is TGCGCCAGCAGCTTGGGGCAGGGCACCGGGGAGCTGTTTTTT.